This T cell receptor beta chain was identified in a study of cytomegalovirus exposure and HLA in healthy donors. Sequenced by immunoSEQ multiplex PCR; TCRdb stores in-frame clones only, minus some. This table has 150,000 to 200,000 clones, more than 75% appearing once. Trimming shortened V by 8 bases and J by 0 bases, and 20 bases separated the two germline ends. This CDR3 has 17 residues. The germline CDR1 and CDR2 sequences are MNHEY and SMNVEV (reference sequence). This clone was found a few times. The sequenced material came from PBMCs. This sequence originates from a man aged 18 to 30 in good health and CMV-seropositive. This sequence joins TRBV27 and TRBJ1-5, with D possibly TRBD1 on 6 matching bases. CDR3 loop: CASPKFTGTFSNQPQHF. CDR3 DNA sequence: TGTGCCAGCCCCAAGTTTACCGGGACATTTAGCAATCAGCCCCAGCATTTT.